The sequence of this TCR beta chain was determined in a study of CD8 T cells in ankylosing spondylitis. Findings of the study overall: A TCR beta motif of several highly homologous variants appeared characteristic of ankylosing spondylitis blood.

CDR3 size: 15 residues. The trim removed 2 bases at V and 0 bases at J, leaving 4 bases unmatched. Germline loops: CDR1 DFQATT, CDR2 SNEGSKA (reference sequence). Making use of molecular barcodes, quantitative 5'-RACE generated TCR beta libraries. Each CDR3 protein is one row after TCRdb ran MiXCR on the 5' RACE reads. Counted here are around 250,000 distinct CDR3 sequences, about 10% occurring once; the ten biggest clones make up around 7%. This clonotype was recorded many times. What it recognizes is unknown. The sequence derives from a male donor with ankylosing spondylitis or in good health (not recorded which). The chain joins TRBV20-1 to TRBJ2-1; 7 nucleotides agree with TRBD2. The sequencing input was blood, either unsorted or a sorted T cell fraction (not recorded which). CDR3 sequence (DNA): TGCAGTGCTAGAACACTAGCGCCCTCCTACAATGAGCAGTTCTTC. It specifies CSARTLAPSYNEQFF.